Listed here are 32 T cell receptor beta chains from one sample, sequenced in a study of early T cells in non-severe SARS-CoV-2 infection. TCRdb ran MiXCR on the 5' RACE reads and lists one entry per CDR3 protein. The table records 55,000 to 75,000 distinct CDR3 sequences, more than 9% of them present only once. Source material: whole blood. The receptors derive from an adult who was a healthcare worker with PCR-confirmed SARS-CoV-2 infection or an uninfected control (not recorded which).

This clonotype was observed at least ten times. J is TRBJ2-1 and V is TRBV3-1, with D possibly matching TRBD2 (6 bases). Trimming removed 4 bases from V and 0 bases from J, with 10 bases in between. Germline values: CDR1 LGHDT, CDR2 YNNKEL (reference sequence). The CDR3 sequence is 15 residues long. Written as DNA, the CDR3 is TGTGCCAGCAGCCTCCAACTAGCCTCCTACAATGAGCAGTTCTTC. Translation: CASSLQLASYNEQFF.

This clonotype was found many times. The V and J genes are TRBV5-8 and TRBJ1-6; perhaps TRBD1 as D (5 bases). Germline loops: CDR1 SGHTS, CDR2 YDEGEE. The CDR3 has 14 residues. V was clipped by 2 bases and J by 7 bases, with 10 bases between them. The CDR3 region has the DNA TGTGCCAGCAGCTTCGGGACCTCCAATTCACCCCTCCACTTT. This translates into CASSFGTSNSPLHF.

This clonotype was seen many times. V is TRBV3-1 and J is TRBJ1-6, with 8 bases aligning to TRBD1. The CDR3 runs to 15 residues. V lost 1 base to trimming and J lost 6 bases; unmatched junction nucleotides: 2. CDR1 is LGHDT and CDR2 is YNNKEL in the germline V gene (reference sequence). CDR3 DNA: TGTGCCAGCAGCCAAGGACAGGGGTTTAATTCACCCCTCCACTTT. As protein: CASSQGQGFNSPLHF.

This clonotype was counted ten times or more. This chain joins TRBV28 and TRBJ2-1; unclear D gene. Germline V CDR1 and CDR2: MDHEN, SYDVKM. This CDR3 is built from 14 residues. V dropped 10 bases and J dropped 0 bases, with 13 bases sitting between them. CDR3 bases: TGTGCCACCCGGGCCTGGAGCTCCTACAATGAGCAGTTCTTC. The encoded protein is CATRAWSSYNEQFF.

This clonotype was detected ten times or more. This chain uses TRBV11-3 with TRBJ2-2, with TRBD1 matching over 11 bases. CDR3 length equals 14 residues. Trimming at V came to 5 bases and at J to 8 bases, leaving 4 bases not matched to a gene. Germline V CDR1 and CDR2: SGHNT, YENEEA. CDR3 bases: TGTGCCAGCAGCCGGACAGGGGGCTATGGGGAGCTGTTTTTT. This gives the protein CASSRTGGYGELFF.

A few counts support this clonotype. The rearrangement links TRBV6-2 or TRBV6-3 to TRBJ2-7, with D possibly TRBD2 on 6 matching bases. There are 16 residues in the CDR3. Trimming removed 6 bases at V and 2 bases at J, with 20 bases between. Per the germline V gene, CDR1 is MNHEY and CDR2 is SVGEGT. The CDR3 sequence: CASSLTGGTVTYEQYF. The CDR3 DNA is TGTGCCAGCAGCCTCACCGGAGGGACGGTGACCTACGAGCAGTACTTC.

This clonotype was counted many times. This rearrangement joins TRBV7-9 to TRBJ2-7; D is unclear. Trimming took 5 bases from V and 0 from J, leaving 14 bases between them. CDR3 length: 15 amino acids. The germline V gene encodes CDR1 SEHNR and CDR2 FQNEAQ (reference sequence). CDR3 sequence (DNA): TGTGCCAGCAGCCGTCAGTACGACCGCTCCTACGAGCAGTACTTC. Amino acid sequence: CASSRQYDRSYEQYF.

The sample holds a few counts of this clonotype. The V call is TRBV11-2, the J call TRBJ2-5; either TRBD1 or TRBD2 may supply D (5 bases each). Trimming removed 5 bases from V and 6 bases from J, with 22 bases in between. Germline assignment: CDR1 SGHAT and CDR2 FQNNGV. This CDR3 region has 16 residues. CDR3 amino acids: CASSLPRDGRAKTQYF. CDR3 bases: TGTGCCAGCAGCCTGCCCCGGGACGGACGAGCAAAGACCCAGTACTTC.

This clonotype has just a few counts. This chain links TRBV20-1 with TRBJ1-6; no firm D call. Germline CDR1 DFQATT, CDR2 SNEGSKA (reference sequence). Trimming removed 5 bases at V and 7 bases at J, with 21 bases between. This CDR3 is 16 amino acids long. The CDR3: CSAVQDKPKRNSPLHF. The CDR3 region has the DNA TGCAGTGCTGTTCAAGATAAACCTAAACGCAATTCACCCCTCCACTTT.

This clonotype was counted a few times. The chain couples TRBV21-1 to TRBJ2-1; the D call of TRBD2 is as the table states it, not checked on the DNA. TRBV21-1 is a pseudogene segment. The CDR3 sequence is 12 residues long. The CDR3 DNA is TGTGCCAGCAGTCGTAGCGGGAGTGAGCAGTTCTTC. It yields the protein CASSRSGSEQFF.

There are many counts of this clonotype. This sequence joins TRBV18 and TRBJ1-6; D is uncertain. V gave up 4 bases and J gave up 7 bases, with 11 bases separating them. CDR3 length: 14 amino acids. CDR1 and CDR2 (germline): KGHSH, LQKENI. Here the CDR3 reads CASSRDRLNSPLHF. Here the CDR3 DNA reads TGTGCCAGCTCACGGGATCGCCTAAATTCACCCCTCCACTTT.

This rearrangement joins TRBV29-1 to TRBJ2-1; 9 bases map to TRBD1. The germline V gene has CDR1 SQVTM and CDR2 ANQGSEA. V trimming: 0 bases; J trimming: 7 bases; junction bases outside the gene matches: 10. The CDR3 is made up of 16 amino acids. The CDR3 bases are TGCAGCGTTGAAGATTGGTCGGACAGGGGATTGAATGAGCAGTTCTTC. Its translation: CSVEDWSDRGLNEQFF.

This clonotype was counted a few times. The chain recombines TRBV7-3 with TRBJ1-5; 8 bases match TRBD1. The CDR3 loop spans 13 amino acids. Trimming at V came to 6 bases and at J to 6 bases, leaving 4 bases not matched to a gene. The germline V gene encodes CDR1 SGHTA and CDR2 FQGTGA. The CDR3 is CASSTGGGQPQHF. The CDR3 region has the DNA TGTGCCAGCAGTACAGGGGGTGGTCAGCCCCAGCATTTT. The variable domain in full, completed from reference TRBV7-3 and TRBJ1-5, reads GAGVSQTPSNKVTEKGKYVELRCDPISGHTALYWYRQSLGQGPEFLIYFQGTGAADDSGLPNDRFFAVRPEGSVSTLKIQRTERGDSAVYLCASSTGGGQPQHFGDGTRLSIL.

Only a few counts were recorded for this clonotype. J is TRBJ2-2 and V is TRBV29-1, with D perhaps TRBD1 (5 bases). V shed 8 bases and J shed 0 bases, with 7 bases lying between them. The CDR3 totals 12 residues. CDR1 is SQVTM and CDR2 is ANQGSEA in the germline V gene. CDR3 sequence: CSTTANTGELFF. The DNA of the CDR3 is TGCAGCACGACAGCGAACACCGGGGAGCTGTTTTTT.

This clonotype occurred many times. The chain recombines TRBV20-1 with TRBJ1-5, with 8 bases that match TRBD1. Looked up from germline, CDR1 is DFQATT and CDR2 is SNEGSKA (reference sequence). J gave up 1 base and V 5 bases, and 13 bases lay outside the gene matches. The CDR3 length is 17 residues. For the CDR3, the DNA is TGCAGTGCTTTCCCGGGACAGGCGGTCTCAAGCAATCAGCCCCAGCATTTT. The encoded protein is CSAFPGQAVSSNQPQHF.

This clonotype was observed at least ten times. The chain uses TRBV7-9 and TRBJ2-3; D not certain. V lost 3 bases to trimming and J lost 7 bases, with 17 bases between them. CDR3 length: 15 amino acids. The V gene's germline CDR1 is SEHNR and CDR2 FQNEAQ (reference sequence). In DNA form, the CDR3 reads TGTGCCAGCAGCTTGGTTGGTGTAGGCGGAAATACGCAGTATTTT. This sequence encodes CASSLVGVGGNTQYF.

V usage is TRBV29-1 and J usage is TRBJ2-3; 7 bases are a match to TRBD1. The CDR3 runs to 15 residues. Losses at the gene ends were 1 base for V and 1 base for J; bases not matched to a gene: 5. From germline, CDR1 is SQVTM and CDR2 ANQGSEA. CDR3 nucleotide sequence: TGCAGCGTTGAAGGGGACAGTCACGGCACAGATACGCAGTATTTT. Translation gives CSVEGDSHGTDTQYF.

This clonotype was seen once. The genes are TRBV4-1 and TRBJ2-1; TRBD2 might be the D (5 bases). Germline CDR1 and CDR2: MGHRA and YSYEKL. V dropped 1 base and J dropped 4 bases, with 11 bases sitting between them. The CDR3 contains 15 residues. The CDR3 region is CASSQGDGKYNEQFF. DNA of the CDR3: TGCGCCAGCAGCCAAGGAGACGGGAAGTACAATGAGCAGTTCTTC.

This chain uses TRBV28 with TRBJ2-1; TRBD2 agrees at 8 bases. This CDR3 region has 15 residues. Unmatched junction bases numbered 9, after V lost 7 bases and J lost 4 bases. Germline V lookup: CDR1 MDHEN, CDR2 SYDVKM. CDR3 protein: CASIDGSGDYNEQFF. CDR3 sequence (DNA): TGTGCCAGCATCGACGGTAGCGGGGATTACAATGAGCAGTTCTTC.

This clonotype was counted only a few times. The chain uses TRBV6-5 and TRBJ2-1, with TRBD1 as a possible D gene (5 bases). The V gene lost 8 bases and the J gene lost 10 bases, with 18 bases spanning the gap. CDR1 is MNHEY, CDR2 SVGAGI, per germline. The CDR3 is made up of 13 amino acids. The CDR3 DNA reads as TGTGCCAGCGTGGACCAGCTGGGGCGGGAGCAGTTCTTC. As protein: CASVDQLGREQFF.

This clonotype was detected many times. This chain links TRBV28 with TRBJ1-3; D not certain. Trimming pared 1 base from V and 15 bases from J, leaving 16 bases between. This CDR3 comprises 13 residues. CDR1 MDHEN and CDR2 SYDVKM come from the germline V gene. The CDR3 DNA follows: TGTGCCAGCAGTTTATACCCCGACACACGAGCATATTTT. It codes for CASSLYPDTRAYF. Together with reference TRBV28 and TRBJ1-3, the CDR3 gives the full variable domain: DVKVTQSSRYLVKRTGEKVFLECVQDMDHENMFWYRQDPGLGLRLIYFSYDVKMKEKGDIPEGYSVSREKKERFSLILESASTNQTSMYLCASSLYPDTRAYFGEGSWLTVV.

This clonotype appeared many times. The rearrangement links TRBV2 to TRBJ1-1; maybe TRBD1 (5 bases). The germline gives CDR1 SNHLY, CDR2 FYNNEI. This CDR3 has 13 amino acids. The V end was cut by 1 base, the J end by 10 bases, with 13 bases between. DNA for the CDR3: TGTGCCAGCAGTGAAGGAAGAGGGGCGGGAGCTTTCTTT. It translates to CASSEGRGAGAFF. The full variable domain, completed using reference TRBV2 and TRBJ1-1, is EPEVTQTPSHQVTQMGQEVILRCVPISNHLYFYWYRQILGQKVEFLVSFYNNEISEKSEIFDDQFSVERPDGSNFTLKIRSTKLEDSAMYFCASSEGRGAGAFFGQGTRLTVV.

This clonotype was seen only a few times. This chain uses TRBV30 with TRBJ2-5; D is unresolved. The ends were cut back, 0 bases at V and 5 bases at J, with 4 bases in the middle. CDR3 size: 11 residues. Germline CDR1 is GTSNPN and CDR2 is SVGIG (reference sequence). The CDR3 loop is CAWSVVETQYF. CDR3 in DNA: TGTGCCTGGAGTGTGGTCGAGACCCAGTACTTC.

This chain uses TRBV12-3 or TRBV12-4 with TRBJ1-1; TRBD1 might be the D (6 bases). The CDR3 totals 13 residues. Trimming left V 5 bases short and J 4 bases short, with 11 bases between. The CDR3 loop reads CASSVRGFTEAFF. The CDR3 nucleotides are TGTGCCAGCAGTGTCAGGGGTTTCACTGAAGCTTTCTTT.

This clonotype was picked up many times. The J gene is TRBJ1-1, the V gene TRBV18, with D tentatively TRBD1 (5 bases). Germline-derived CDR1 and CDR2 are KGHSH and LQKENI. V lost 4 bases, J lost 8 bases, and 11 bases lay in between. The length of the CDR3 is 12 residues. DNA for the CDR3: TGTGCCAGCTCACGGGGGACGGAAGAAGCTTTCTTT. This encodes CASSRGTEEAFF. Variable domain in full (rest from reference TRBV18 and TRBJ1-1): NAGVMQNPRHLVRRRGQEARLRCSPMKGHSHVYWYRQLPEEGLKFMVYLQKENIIDESGMPKERFSAEFPKEGPSILRIQQVVRGDSAAYFCASSRGTEEAFFGQGTRLTVV.

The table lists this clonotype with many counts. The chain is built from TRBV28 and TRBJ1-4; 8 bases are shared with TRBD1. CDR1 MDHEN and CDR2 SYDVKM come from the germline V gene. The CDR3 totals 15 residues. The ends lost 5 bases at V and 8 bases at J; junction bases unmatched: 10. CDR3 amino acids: CASSTATGVSEKLFF. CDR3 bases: TGTGCCAGCAGTACAGCGACAGGGGTCTCAGAAAAACTGTTTTTT.

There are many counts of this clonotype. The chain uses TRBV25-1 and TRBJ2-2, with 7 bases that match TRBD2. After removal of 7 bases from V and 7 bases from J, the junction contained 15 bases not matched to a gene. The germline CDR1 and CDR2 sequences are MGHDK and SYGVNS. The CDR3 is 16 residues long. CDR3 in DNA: TGTGCCAGCACCCCTATAGGCGGGAGTGGTCACGGGGAGCTGTTTTTT. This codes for CASTPIGGSGHGELFF.

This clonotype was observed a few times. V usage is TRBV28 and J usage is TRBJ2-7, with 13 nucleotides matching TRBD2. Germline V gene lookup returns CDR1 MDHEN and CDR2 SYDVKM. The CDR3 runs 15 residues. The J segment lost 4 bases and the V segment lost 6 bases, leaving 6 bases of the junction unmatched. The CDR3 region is CASRPGTSGVYEQYF. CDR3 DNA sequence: TGTGCCAGCAGGCCCGGGACTAGCGGGGTGTACGAGCAGTACTTC.

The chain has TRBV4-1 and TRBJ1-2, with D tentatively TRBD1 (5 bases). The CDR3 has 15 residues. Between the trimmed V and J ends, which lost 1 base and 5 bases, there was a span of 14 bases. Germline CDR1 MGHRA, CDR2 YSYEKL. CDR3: CASSQVTTVRYGYTF. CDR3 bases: TGCGCCAGCAGCCAAGTTACGACAGTACGTTATGGCTACACCTTC.

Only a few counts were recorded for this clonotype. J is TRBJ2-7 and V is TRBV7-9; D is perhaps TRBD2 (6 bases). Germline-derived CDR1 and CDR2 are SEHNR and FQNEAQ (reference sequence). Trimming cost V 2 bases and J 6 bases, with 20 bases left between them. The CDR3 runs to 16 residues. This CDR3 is CASSLKTPGVRLEQYF. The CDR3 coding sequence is TGTGCCAGCAGCTTAAAAACCCCGGGGGTCCGCCTCGAGCAGTACTTC.

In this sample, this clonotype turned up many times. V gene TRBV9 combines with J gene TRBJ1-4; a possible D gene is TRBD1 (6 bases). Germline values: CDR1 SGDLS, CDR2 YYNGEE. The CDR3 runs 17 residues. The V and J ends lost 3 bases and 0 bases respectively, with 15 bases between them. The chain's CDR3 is CASSDTSRGATNEKLFF. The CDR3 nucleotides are TGTGCCAGCAGCGATACTTCGAGGGGGGCAACTAATGAAAAACTGTTTTTT.

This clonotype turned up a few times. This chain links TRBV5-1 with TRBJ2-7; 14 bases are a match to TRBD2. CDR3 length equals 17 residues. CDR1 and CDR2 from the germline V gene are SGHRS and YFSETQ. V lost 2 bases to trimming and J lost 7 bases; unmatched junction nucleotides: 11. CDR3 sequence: CASSFLIGTSGSGEQYF. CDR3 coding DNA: TGCGCCAGCAGCTTCCTCATCGGGACTAGCGGGAGTGGGGAGCAGTACTTC. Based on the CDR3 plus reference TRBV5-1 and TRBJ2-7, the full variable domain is KAGVTQTPRYLIKTRGQQVTLSCSPISGHRSVSWYQQTPGQGLQFLFEYFSETQRNKGNFPGRFSGRQFSNSRSEMNVSTLELGDSALYLCASSFLIGTSGSGEQYFGPGTRLTVT.